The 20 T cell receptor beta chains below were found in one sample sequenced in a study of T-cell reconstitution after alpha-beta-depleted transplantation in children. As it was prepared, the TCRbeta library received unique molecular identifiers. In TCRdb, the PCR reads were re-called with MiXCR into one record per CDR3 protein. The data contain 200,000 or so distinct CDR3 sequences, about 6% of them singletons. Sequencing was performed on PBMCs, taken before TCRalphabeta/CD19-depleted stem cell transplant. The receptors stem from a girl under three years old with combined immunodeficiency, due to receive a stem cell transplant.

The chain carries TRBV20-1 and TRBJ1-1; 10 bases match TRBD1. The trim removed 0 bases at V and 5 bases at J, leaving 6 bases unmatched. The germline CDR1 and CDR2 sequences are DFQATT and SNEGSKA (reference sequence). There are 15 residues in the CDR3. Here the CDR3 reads CSARDRGTGATEAFF. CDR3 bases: TGCAGTGCTAGAGATCGGGGGACAGGGGCAACTGAAGCTTTCTTT.

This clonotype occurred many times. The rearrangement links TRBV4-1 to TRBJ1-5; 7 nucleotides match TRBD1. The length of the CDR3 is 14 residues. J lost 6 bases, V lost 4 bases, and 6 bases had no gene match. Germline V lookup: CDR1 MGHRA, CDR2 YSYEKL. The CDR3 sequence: CASSPTGAGQPQHF. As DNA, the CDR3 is TGCGCCAGCAGCCCAACAGGGGCGGGTCAGCCCCAGCATTTT.

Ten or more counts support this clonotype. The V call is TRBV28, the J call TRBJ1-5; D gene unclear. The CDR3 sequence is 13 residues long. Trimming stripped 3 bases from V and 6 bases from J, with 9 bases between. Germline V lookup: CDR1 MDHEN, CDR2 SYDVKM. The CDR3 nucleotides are TGTGCCAGCAGTTTTGGGAACGTTCAGCCCCAGCATTTT. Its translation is CASSFGNVQPQHF.

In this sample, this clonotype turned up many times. In DNA, the CDR3 is TGCAGTGCTAGCCAGGGCAGGCTTCGGTACAATGAGCAGTTCTTC. Its translation: CSASQGRLRYNEQFF. This sequence joins TRBV20-1 and TRBJ2-1; tentatively, D is TRBD1 (5 bases). CDR3 length: 15 residues. CDR1 is DFQATT and CDR2 is SNEGSKA in the germline V gene (reference sequence). The V end lost 3 bases, the J end lost 4 bases, and 16 bases lay between the germline ends.

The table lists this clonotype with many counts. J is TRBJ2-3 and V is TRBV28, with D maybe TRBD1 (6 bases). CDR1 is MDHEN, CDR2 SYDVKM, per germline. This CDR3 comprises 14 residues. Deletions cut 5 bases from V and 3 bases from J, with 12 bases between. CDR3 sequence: CASSPPDRTDTQYF. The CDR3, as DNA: TGTGCCAGCAGTCCCCCCGACAGGACAGATACGCAGTATTTT. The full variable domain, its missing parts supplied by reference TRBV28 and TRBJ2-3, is DVKVTQSSRYLVKRTGEKVFLECVQDMDHENMFWYRQDPGLGLRLIYFSYDVKMKEKGDIPEGYSVSREKKERFSLILESASTNQTSMYLCASSPPDRTDTQYFGPGTRLTVL.

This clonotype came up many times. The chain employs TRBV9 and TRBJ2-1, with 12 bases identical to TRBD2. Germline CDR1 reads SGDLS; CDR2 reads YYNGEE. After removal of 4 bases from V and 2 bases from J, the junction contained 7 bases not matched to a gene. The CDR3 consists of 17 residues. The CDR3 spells CASSKTSGRSPYNEQFF. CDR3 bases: TGTGCCAGCAGCAAGACTAGCGGGAGATCCCCCTACAATGAGCAGTTCTTC.

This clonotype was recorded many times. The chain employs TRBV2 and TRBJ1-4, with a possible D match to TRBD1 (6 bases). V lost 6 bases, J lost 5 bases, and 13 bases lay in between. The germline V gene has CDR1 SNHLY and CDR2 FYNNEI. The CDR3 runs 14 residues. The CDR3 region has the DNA TGTGCCAGCAGCCCAGGGGATCCGAATGAAAAACTGTTTTTT. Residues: CASSPGDPNEKLFF.

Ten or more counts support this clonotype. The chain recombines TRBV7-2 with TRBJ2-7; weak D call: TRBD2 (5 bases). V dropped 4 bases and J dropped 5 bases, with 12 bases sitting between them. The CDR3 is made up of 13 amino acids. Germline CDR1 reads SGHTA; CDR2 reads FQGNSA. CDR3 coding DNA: TGTGCCAGCAGCTCCCGGTCTAGCAACGAGCAGTACTTC. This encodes CASSSRSSNEQYF.

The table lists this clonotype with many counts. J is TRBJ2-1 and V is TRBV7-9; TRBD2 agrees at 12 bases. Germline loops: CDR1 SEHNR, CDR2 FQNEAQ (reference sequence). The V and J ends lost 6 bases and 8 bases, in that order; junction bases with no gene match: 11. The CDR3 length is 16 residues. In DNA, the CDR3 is TGTGCCAGCAGATCCGGACTAGCGGGGAGAAACCATGAGCAGTTCTTC. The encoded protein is CASRSGLAGRNHEQFF.

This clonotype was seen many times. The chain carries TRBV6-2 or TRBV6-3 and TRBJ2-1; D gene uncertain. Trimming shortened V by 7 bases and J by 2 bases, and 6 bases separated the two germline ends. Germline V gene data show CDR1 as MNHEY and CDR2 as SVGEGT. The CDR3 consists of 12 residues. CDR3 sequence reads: CASTDPYNEQFF. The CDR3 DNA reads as TGTGCCAGCACGGACCCCTACAATGAGCAGTTCTTC.

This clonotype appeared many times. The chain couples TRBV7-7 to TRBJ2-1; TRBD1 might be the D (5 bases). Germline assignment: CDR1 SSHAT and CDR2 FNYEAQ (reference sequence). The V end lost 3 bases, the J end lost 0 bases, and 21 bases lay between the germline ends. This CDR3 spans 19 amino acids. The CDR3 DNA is TGTGCCAGCAGCTTTAGGGGCTTCCCAGCAAGTAGCTCCTACAATGAGCAGTTCTTC. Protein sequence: CASSFRGFPASSSYNEQFF.

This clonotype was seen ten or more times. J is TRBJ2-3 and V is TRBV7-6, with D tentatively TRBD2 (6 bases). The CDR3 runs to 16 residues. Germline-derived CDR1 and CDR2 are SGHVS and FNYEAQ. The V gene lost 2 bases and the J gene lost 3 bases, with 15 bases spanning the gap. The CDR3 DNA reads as TGTGCCAGCAGCTTACTTACGGCGGGATATACAGATACGCAGTATTTT. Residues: CASSLLTAGYTDTQYF.

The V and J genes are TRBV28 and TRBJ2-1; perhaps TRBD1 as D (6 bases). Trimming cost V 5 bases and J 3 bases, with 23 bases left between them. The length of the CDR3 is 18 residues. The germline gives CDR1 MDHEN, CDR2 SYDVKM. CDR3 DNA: TGTGCCAGCAGTCTCCGGGACACCCGAGGACATATCTACAATGAGCAGTTCTTC. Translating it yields CASSLRDTRGHIYNEQFF.

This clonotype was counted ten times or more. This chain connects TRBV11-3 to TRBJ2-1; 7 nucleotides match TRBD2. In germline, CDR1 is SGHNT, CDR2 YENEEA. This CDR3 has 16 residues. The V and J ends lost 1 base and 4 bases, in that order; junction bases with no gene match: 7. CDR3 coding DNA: TGTGCCAGCAGCTTAGGTTTAGCGGGTACTTACAATGAGCAGTTCTTC. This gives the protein CASSLGLAGTYNEQFF.

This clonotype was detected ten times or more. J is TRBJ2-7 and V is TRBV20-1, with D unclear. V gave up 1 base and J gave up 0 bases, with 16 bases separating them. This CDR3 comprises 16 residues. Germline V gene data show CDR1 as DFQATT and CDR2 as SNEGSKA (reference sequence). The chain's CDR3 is CSARGALRLSSYEQYF. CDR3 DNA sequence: TGCAGTGCTAGAGGGGCTCTCAGGCTTTCCTCCTACGAGCAGTACTTC.

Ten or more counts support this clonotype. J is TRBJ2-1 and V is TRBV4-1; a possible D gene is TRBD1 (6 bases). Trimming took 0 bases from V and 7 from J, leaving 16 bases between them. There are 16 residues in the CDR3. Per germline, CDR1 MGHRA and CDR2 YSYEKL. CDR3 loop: CASSQDWGPTANEQFF. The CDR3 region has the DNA TGCGCCAGCAGCCAAGACTGGGGGCCCACAGCTAATGAGCAGTTCTTC.

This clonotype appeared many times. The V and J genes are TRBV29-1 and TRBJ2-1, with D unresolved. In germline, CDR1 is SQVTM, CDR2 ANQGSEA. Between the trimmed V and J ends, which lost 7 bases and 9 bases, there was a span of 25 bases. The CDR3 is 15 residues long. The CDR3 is CSGDLSRSSGSEQFF. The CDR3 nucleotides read TGCAGCGGTGACCTTAGCCGGAGCAGTGGCAGTGAGCAGTTCTTC.

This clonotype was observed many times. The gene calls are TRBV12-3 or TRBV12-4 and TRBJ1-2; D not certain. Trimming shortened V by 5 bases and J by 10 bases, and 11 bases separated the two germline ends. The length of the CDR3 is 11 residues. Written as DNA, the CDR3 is TGTGCCAGCAGTGCGTTTGGCCCCTACACCTTC. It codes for CASSAFGPYTF.

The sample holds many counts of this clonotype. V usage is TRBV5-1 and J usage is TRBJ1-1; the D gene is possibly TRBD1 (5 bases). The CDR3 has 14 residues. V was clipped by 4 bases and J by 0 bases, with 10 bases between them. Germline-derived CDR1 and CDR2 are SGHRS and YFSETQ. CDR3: CASSTGTLNTEAFF. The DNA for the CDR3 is TGCGCCAGCAGCACCGGGACGTTGAACACTGAAGCTTTCTTT.

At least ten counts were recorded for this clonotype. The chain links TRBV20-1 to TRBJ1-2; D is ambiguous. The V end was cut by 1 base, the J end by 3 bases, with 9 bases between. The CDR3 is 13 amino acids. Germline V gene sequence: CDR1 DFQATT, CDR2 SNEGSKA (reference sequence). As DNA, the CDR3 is TGCAGTGCTAGAGGCCTTGGAGACTATGGCTACACCTTC. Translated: CSARGLGDYGYTF.